The rows below give T cell receptor beta chains drawn from one sample of a study of T cell responses to AZD1222 COVID-19 vaccine. Here immunoSEQ multiplex PCR was the method, and the copy in TCRdb shows in-frame clones only, minus some. Of 95,000 to 130,000 clones in the sample, more than 75% are singletons; the top ten hold roughly 8%. Sample: peripheral blood, taken on day 0 of AZD1222 vaccination. The receptors were gathered from an adult in good health. The CDR3 runs from the conserved cysteine through the conserved F or W. The D gene is left open where the match is weak. Size is stated for part of the rows, as once, few or many counts, or as a class when the clone is expanded.

CDR3: CASSFGQAYEQYF
DNA: TGTGCCAGCAGCTTCGGGCAGGCCTACGAGCAGTACTTC
D: -
V: TRBV11-3
size: -
J: TRBJ2-7

CDR3: CASSLGGNYNSPLHF
DNA: TGTGCCAGCAGCTTAGGCGGGAATTACAATTCACCCCTCCACTTT
D: -
V: TRBV7-3
size: -
J: TRBJ1-6

CDR3: CASSISGDSYNEQFF
DNA: TGTGCCAGTAGTATATCGGGGGACTCCTACAATGAGCAGTTCTTC
D: -
V: TRBV19
size: -
J: TRBJ2-1

CDR3: CASSDSTGGLSPLHF
DNA: TGTGCCAGCAGCGATTCTACAGGGGGCTTGTCACCCCTCCACTTT
D: TRBD1
V: TRBV9
size: -
J: TRBJ1-6

CDR3: CASSLGVVNYEQYF
DNA: TGTGCCAGCAGCTTGGGGGTTGTGAACTACGAGCAGTACTTC
D: -
V: TRBV7-2
size: -
J: TRBJ2-7

CDR3: CASSPPGQGTVGYTF
DNA: TGTGCCAGCAGCCCCCCGGGACAAGGGACGGTGGGCTACACCTTC
D: -
V: TRBV4-2
size: -
J: TRBJ1-2

CDR3: CASSWAGSRGTQYF
DNA: TGTGCCAGCAGTTGGGCCGGGTCCAGGGGTACGCAGTATTTT
D: -
V: TRBV6-2/TRBV6-3
size: -
J: TRBJ2-3

CDR3: CASSQSREPGNEQFF
DNA: TGCGCCAGCAGTCAATCTAGGGAGCCCGGCAATGAGCAGTTCTTC
D: -
V: TRBV23-1
size: -
J: TRBJ2-1

CDR3: CASTRGSEQYF
DNA: TGTGCCAGCACGAGGGGGTCCGAGCAGTACTTC
D: -
V: TRBV28
size: -
J: TRBJ2-7

CDR3: CASSFGRYESPLHF
DNA: TGTGCCAGCAGCTTTGGGAGGTACGAATCACCCCTCCACTTT
D: -
V: TRBV9
size: -
J: TRBJ1-6

CDR3: CAGSYNEQFF
DNA: TGTGCGGGATCCTACAATGAGCAGTTCTTC
D: -
V: TRBV28
size: -
J: TRBJ2-1

CDR3: CASSQANSPLHF
DNA: TGTGCCAGCAGCCAAGCAAATTCACCCCTCCACTTT
D: -
V: TRBV14
size: -
J: TRBJ1-6

CDR3: CASSFTDNLNF
DNA: TGTGCCAGCAGTTTTACAGATAACTTGAACTTC
D: -
V: TRBV11-2
size: -
J: TRBJ2-7

CDR3: CASRRGLDTEAFF
DNA: TGTGCCAGCCGAAGGGGACTGGACACTGAAGCTTTCTTT
D: -
V: TRBV6-5
size: -
J: TRBJ1-1

CDR3: CASSLSLSGTGYNSPLHF
DNA: TGTGCCAGCAGTTTATCTCTATCCGGGACAGGTTATAATTCACCCCTCCACTTT
D: TRBD1
V: TRBV27
size: -
J: TRBJ1-6

CDR3: CASSLGTYGYTF
DNA: TGTGCCAGCAGCTTAGGGACCTATGGCTACACCTTC
D: -
V: TRBV7-9
size: -
J: TRBJ1-2

CDR3: CAGRGRSYEQYF
DNA: TGTGCCGGCCGCGGGAGGTCCTACGAGCAGTACTTC
D: TRBD2
V: TRBV7-9
size: -
J: TRBJ2-7

CDR3: CASSEDGVSYNEQFF
DNA: TGTGCCAGCAGTGAGGACGGGGTCTCCTACAATGAGCAGTTCTTC
D: -
V: TRBV2
size: -
J: TRBJ2-1

CDR3: CATSREFQGVGILEQFF
DNA: TGTGCCACCAGCAGAGAATTTCAGGGCGTAGGCATTCTTGAGCAGTTCTTC
D: -
V: TRBV15
size: -
J: TRBJ2-1

CDR3: CASASAATYEQYF
DNA: TGTGCCAGTGCGTCGGCAGCGACCTACGAGCAGTACTTC
D: -
V: TRBV28
size: -
J: TRBJ2-7

CDR3: CASSPQTPVYEQYF
DNA: TGTGCCAGCAGTCCCCAGACCCCCGTCTACGAGCAGTACTTC
D: -
V: TRBV6-6
size: once
J: TRBJ2-7

CDR3: CAWSVTGGNTIYF
DNA: TGTGCCTGGAGTGTGACAGGGGGAAACACCATATATTTT
D: TRBD1
V: TRBV30
size: -
J: TRBJ1-3

CDR3: CASSPPSSDTQYF
DNA: TGTGCCAGCAGCCCCCCAAGTTCAGATACGCAGTATTTT
D: -
V: TRBV3-1/TRBV3-2
size: -
J: TRBJ2-3

CDR3: CASSHSLTVSGANVLTF
DNA: TGTGCCAGCAGCCACTCCTTAACAGTCTCTGGGGCCAACGTCCTGACTTTC
D: -
V: TRBV5-4
size: -
J: TRBJ2-6

CDR3: CASRDGSRYEQYF
DNA: TGTGCCAGCAGAGACGGGAGTCGATACGAGCAGTACTTC
D: -
V: TRBV25-1
size: few
J: TRBJ2-7

CDR3: CASRGWDRGQDGAGELFF
DNA: TGTGCCAGCAGAGGCTGGGACAGGGGGCAAGATGGTGCCGGGGAGCTGTTTTTT
D: TRBD1
V: TRBV5-6
size: -
J: TRBJ2-2

CDR3: CASSDGSGNTIYF
DNA: TGTGCCAGCAGTGATGGCTCTGGAAACACCATATATTTT
D: -
V: TRBV9
size: once
J: TRBJ1-3

CDR3: CASSFGGNYGYTF
DNA: TGTGCCAGCAGTTTTGGGGGTAACTATGGCTACACCTTC
D: -
V: TRBV28
size: once
J: TRBJ1-2